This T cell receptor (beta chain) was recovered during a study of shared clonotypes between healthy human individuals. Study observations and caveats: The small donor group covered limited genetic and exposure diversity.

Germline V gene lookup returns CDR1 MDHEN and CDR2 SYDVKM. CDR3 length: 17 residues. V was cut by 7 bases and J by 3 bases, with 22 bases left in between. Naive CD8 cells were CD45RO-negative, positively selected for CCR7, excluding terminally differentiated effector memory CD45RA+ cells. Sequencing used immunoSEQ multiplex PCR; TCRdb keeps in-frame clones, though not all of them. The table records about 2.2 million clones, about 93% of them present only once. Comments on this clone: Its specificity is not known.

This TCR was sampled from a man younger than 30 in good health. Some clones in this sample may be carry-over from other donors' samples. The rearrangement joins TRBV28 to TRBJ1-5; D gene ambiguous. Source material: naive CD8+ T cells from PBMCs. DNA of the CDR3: TGTGCCAGCACCCCTACCCCCCCCGTGGTTGACAATCAGCCCCAGCATTTT. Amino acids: CASTPTPPVVDNQPQHF.